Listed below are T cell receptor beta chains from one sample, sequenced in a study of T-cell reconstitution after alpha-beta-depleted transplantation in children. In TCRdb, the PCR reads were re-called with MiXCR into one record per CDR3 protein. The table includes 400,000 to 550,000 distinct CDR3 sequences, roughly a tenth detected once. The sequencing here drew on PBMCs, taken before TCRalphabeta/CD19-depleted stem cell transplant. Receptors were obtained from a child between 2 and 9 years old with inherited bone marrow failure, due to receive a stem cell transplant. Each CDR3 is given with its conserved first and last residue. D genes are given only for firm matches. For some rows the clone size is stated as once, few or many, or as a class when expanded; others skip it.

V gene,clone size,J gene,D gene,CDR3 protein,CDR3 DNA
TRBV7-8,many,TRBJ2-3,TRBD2,CASSFRTSGRGSTDTQYF,TGTGCCAGCAGCTTTCGGACTAGCGGGAGGGGAAGCACAGATACGCAGTATTTT
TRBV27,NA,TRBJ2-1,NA,CASTPTGNYNEQFF,TGTGCCAGCACCCCGACAGGAAACTACAATGAGCAGTTCTTC
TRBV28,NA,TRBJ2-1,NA,CASSLAWDAYNEQFF,TGTGCCAGCAGTTTAGCCTGGGACGCCTACAATGAGCAGTTCTTC
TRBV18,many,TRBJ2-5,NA,CASSPRYDRPFQETQYF,TGTGCCAGCTCACCGAGGTATGACAGGCCATTCCAAGAGACCCAGTACTTC
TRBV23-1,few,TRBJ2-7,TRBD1,CASSQNRTGWDYEQYF,TGCGCCAGCAGTCAAAATCGGACAGGGTGGGACTACGAGCAGTACTTC
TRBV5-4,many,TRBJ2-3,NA,CASSLRTPPDTQYF,TGTGCCAGCAGCTTGCGTACGCCCCCCGATACGCAGTATTTT
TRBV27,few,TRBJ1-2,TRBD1,CASSLWGQGANYGYTF,TGTGCCAGCAGTTTATGGGGACAGGGGGCTAACTATGGCTACACCTTC
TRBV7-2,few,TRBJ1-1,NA,CASSLVTDGTEAFF,TGTGCCAGCAGCTTAGTTACGGACGGGACTGAAGCTTTCTTT
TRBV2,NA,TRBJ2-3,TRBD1,CASSHTTGASTDTQYF,TGTGCCAGCAGTCATACCACAGGGGCCAGCACAGATACGCAGTATTTT
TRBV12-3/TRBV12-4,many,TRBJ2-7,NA,CASSQGGAGYEQYF,TGTGCCAGCAGTCAAGGGGGGGCTGGGTACGAGCAGTACTTC
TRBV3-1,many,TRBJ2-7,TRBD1,CASSQVRGTGVNEQYF,TGTGCCAGCAGCCAAGTTCGCGGGACAGGGGTAAACGAGCAGTACTTC
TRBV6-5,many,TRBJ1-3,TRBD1,CASSFFPRTGNSGNTIYF,TGTGCCAGCAGTTTTTTCCCACGGACAGGGAACTCTGGAAACACCATATATTTT
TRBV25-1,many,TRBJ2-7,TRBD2,CASSFSGGPFYEQYF,TGTGCCAGCAGTTTTTCGGGAGGGCCGTTCTACGAGCAGTACTTC
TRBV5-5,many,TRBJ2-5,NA,CASTNKLGGGETQYF,TGTGCCAGCACCAATAAGTTGGGGGGCGGTGAGACCCAGTACTTC
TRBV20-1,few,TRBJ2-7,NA,CSAPRDDGTYEQYF,TGCAGTGCTCCCCGGGACGACGGGACCTACGAGCAGTACTTC
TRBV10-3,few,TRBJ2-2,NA,CAILEITGELFF,TGTGCCATCCTCGAGATCACCGGGGAGCTGTTTTTT
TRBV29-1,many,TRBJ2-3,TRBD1,CSAQDRVVVDTQYF,TGCAGCGCCCAAGACAGGGTCGTTGTTGATACGCAGTATTTT
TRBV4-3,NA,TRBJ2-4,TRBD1,CASSQGVPTGTGKNIQYF,TGCGCCAGCAGCCAAGGGGTCCCAACCGGGACAGGGAAAAACATTCAGTACTTC